Listed here are 6 T cell receptor beta chains from one sample, sequenced in a study of cytomegalovirus exposure and HLA in healthy donors. Primers included in the PCR were 60 Vbeta and 13 Jbeta primers. Clones were sequenced by immunoSEQ multiplex PCR, and TCRdb holds only the in-frame ones, with some missing. The table includes around 200,000 clones, 84% detected once. Source material: PBMCs. These receptors were obtained from a girl aged 2-10 years in good health and CMV-seropositive.

The J gene is TRBJ1-5, the V gene TRBV6-1; weak D call: TRBD1 (6 bases). The CDR3 spans 12 residues. The V and J ends lost 10 bases and 6 bases respectively, with 13 bases between them. The germline V gene encodes CDR1 MNHNS and CDR2 SASEGT. The CDR3 region has the DNA TGTGCCACTGAAGCAGGGGCTCAGCCCCAGCATTTT. Translated: CATEAGAQPQHF.

CDR3 nucleotide sequence: TGTGCTAGTGGTTTTTCCAACAGGGGATTCTACGAGCAGTACTTC. Translated, it gives CASGFSNRGFYEQYF. The genes are TRBV12-5 and TRBJ2-7; TRBD1 agrees at 7 bases. The CDR3 spans 15 residues. Per germline, CDR1 LGHNT and CDR2 FRNRAP. The ends lost 3 bases at V and 3 bases at J; junction bases unmatched: 8.

This chain joins TRBV28 and TRBJ2-7; 8 bases align to TRBD1. Per the germline V gene, CDR1 is MDHEN and CDR2 is SYDVKM. The CDR3 length is 15 residues. With 1 base clipped from V and 6 bases from J, the junction kept 8 bases outside the gene matches. The CDR3 region is CASSLFGTGFFEQYF. CDR3 DNA: TGTGCCAGCAGTTTATTCGGGACAGGTTTTTTCGAGCAGTACTTC.

The CDR3 spells CAWGQDSSGNTIYF. The CDR3 DNA reads as TGTGCCTGGGGCCAGGACAGCTCTGGAAACACCATATATTTT. The chain employs TRBV30 and TRBJ1-3, with a tentative D call TRBD1 (6 bases). The CDR3 sequence is 14 residues long. V was cut by 5 bases and J by 0 bases, with 11 bases left in between. Germline-derived CDR1 and CDR2 are GTSNPN and SVGIG (reference sequence).

J is TRBJ2-3 and V is TRBV14, with D maybe TRBD1 (6 bases). CDR3 length: 15 residues. With 2 bases removed from V and 0 bases from J, the gap between germline ends came to 9 bases. The germline V gene has CDR1 SGHDN and CDR2 FVKESK. The CDR3 sequence is CASSQWDISTDTQYF. DNA for the CDR3: TGTGCCAGCAGCCAATGGGACATTAGCACAGATACGCAGTATTTT.

The gene calls are TRBV4-1 and TRBJ1-2; D is undetermined. Trimming cost V 2 bases and J 7 bases, with 11 bases left between them. Germline V gene lookup returns CDR1 MGHRA and CDR2 YSYEKL. This CDR3 comprises 13 residues. This CDR3 is CASSQPGYGGYTF. The CDR3 nucleotides are TGCGCCAGCAGCCAACCGGGTTATGGTGGCTACACCTTC.